Given below is one TCR beta chain in context. Its target is unknown. The data were taken from a study of vaccination and CD4 T cells after COVID-19. CDR1 is SGHTA and CDR2 is FQGNSA in the germline V gene. The V and J ends lost 1 base and 3 bases respectively, with 7 bases between them. This CDR3 contains 13 residues. Treatment denoted: roughly 10-day PBMC culture with coronavirus spike peptide pools or control peptides (ViraFEST assay). CD4+ T cells that had been cultured provided DNA sequenced with the Oncomine TCR Beta short-read assay. TCRdb independently ran MiXCR on the PCR reads; one entry per CDR3 protein. The profile shows about 7,100 distinct CDR3 sequences, roughly 70% of them singletons.

The rearrangement joins TRBV7-2 to TRBJ2-7; D is perhaps TRBD2 (5 bases). Sequenced: CD4+ T cells from blood, cultured in vitro. The receptor was isolated from a human donor who had recovered from COVID-19. The CDR3 nucleotides are TGTGCCAGCAGCTTAGGGGAGCGCTACGAGCAGTACTTC. It translates to CASSLGERYEQYF.